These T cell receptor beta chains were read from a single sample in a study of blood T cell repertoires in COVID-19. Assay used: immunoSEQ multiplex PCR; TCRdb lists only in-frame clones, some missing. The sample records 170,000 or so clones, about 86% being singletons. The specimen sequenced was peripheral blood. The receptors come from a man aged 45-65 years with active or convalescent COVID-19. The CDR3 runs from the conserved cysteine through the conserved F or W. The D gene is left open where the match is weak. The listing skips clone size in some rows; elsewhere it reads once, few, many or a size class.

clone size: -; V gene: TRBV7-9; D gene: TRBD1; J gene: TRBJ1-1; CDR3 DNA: TGTGCCAGCAGCCGTTTCACAGGGGATGCTTTCTTT; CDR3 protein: CASSRFTGDAFF
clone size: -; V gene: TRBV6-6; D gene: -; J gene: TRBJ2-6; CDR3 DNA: TGTGCCAGCAGGAAGCGGTTGTCTGGGGCCAACGTCCTGACTTTC; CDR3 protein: CASRKRLSGANVLTF
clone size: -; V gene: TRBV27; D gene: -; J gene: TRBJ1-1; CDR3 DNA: TGTGCCAGCAGAAACAGGGTCGAACGCGCTTTCTTT; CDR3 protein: CASRNRVERAFF
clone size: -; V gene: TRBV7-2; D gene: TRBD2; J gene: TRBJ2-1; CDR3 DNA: TGTGCCAGCAGCCGCGATCTAGCGGACAATGAGCAGTTCTTC; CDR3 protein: CASSRDLADNEQFF
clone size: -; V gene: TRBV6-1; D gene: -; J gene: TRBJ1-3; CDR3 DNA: TGTGCCAGCAGTGTCGTAACAGTCTCCTCTGGAAACACCATATATTTT; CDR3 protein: CASSVVTVSSGNTIYF
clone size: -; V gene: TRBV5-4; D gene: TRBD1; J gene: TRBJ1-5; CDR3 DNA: TGTGCCAGCAGCTCGGACAGGGGAACCAATCAGCCCCAGCATTTT; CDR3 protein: CASSSDRGTNQPQHF
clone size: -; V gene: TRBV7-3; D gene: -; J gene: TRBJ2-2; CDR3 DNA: TGTGCCAGCAGCTTAATGGGCGGGGTGAACACCGGGGAGCTGTTTTTT; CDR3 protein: CASSLMGGVNTGELFF
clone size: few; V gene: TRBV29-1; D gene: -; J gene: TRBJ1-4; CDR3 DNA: TGCAGCGTTGAAGGACTGGCTAATGAAAAACTGTTTTTT; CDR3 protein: CSVEGLANEKLFF
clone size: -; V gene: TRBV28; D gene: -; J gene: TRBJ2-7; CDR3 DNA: TGTGCCAGCACCACGACAGTCTCCTACGAGCAGTACTTC; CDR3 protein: CASTTTVSYEQYF
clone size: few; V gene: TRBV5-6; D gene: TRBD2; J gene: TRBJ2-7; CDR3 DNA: TGTGCCAGCAGGGAACTAGCGGGGGCTCTCGAGCAGTACTTC; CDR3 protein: CASRELAGALEQYF
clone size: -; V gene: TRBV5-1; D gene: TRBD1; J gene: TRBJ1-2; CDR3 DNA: TGCGCCAGCAGCTTCACAGGGGACTATGGCTACACCTTC; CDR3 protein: CASSFTGDYGYTF
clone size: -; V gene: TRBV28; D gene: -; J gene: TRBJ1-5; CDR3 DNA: TGTGCCAGCAGTTTGCCCCCTGGCCAGTCGAGCAATCAGCCCCAGCATTTT; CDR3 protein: CASSLPPGQSSNQPQHF
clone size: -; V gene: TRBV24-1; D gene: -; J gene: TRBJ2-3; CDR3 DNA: TGTGCCACCAGTGAGGCCGGGACTTACACAGATACGCAGTATTTT; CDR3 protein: CATSEAGTYTDTQYF
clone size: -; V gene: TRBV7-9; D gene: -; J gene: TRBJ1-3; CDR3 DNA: TGTGCCAGCAGCTTGAGCTCTGGAAACACCATATATTTT; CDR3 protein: CASSLSSGNTIYF
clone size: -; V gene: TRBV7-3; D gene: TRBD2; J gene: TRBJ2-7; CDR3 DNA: TGTGCCAGCAGCTTAACGGGAGGCGGGGGTTACGAGCAGTACTTC; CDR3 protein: CASSLTGGGGYEQYF
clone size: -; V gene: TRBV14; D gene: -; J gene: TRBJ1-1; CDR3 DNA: TGTGCCAGCAGCGCACAGGGTGGCTACACTGAAGCTTTCTTT; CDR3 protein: CASSAQGGYTEAFF
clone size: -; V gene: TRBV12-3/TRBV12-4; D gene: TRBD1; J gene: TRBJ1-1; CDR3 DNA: TGTGCCAGCAGTTTTTCTGCCGGGACAGATGCTTTCTTT; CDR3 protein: CASSFSAGTDAFF
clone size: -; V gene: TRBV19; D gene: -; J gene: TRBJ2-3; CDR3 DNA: TGTGCCAGTAGCCACAGGGTACGGGGTACAGATACGCAGTATTTT; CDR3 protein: CASSHRVRGTDTQYF
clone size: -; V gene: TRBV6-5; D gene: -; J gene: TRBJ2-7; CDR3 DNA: TGTGCCAGCAGTCGGGGTGTCGAGCAGTACTTC; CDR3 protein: CASSRGVEQYF
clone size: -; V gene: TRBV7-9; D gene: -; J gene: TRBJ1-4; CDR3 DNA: TGTGCCAGCAGTAGCTGGGACTTCTCAACTAATGAAAAACTGTTTTTT; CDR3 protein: CASSSWDFSTNEKLFF
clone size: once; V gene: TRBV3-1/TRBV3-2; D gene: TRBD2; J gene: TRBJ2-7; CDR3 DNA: TGTGCCAGCAGCCAAGCGGCTAGCGGCTACGAGCAGTACTTC; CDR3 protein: CASSQAASGYEQYF
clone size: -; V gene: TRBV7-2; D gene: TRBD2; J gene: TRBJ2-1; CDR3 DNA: TGTGCCAGCAGCTTCCAAGCGGGGGGGCGCGATGAGCAGTTCTTC; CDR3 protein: CASSFQAGGRDEQFF
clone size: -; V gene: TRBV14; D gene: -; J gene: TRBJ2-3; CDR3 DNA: TGTGCCAGCAGCCCGGAGGTGACAGATACGCAGTATTTT; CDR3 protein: CASSPEVTDTQYF
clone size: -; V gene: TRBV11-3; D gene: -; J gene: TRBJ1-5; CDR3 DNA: TGTGCCAGCAGCTCCAGACAGGCTAGCAATCAGCCCCAGCATTTT; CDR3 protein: CASSSRQASNQPQHF
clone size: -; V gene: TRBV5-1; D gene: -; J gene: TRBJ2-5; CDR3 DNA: TGCGCCAGCAGCGAGGGGGGGTTAGAAGAGACCCAGTACTTC; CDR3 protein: CASSEGGLEETQYF
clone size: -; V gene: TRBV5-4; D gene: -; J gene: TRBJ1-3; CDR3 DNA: TGTGCCAGCAGCTTGTGGGCGTCGGGAGGGAACACCATATATTTT; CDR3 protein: CASSLWASGGNTIYF
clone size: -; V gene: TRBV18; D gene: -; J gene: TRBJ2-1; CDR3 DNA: TGTGCCAGCTCACCACCAGGAGCGGCAGCCTACAATGAGCAGTTCTTC; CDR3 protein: CASSPPGAAAYNEQFF
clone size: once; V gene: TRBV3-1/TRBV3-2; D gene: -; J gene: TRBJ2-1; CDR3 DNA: TGTGCTTGCGGCCTAGCGAGATACAATGAGCAGTTCTTC; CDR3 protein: CACGLARYNEQFF
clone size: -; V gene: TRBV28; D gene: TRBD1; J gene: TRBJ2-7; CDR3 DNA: TGTGCCAGCAGTTGGGGACAGACCTACGAGCAGTACTTC; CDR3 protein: CASSWGQTYEQYF
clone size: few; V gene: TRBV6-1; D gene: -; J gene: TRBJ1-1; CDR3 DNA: TGTGCCAGCAGTGACAGGCCTGTGAACACTGAAGCTTTCTTT; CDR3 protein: CASSDRPVNTEAFF
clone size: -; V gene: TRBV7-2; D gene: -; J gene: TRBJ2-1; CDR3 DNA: TGTGCCAGCAGTTTTTTGGGACTTTACAATGAGCAGTTCTTC; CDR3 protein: CASSFLGLYNEQFF
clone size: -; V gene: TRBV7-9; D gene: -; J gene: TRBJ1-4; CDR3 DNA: TGTGCCAGCAGCTTAGGCCAGGGCCTGTTTTTT; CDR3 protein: CASSLGQGLFF
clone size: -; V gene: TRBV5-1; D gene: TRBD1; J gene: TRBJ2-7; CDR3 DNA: TGCGCCAGCAGCCGGACAGGGCTCGCCTACGAGCAGTACTTC; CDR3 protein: CASSRTGLAYEQYF
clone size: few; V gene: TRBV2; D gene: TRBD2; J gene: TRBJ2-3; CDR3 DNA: TGTGCCAGCACCCGAATAGCGGGAGGGTCAGATACGCAGTATTTT; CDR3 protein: CASTRIAGGSDTQYF
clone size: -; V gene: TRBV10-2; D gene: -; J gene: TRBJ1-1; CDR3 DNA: TGCGCCAGCAGTGTGGAGGGATTTGGCACTGAAGCTTTCTTT; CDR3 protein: CASSVEGFGTEAFF
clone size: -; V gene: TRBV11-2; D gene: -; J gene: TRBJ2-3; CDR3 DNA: TGTGCCAGCAGCTTTTACAGGGGACTAGGCACAGATACGCAGTATTTT; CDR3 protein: CASSFYRGLGTDTQYF
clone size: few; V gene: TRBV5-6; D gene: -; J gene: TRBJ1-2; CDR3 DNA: TGTGCCAGCAGCTTGAGAAGGACAGATAATTTTAACTATGGCTACACCTTC; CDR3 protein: CASSLRRTDNFNYGYTF
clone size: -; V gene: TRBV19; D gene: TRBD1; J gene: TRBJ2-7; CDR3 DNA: TGTGCCAGTAGTCGTGGACAGGGGGCGAGAGAGCAGTACTTC; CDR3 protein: CASSRGQGAREQYF
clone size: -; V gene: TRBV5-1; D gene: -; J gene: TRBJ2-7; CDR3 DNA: TGCGCCAGCAGCACCGGTCGGGTCTTCTCCTACGAGCAGTACTTC; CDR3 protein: CASSTGRVFSYEQYF
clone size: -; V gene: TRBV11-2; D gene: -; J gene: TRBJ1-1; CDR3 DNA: TGTGCCAGCAGCTTAGGTCAGAACACTGAAGCTTTCTTT; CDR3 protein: CASSLGQNTEAFF
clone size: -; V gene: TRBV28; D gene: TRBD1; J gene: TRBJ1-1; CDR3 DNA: TGTGCCAGCAGTCCAACGCGGGACAGGGGCACTGAAGCTTTCTTT; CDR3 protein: CASSPTRDRGTEAFF
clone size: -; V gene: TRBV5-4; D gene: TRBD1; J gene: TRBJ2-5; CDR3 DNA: TGTGCCAGCAGCTTGGGGGACAGGGGGCAAGAGACCCAGTACTTC; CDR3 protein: CASSLGDRGQETQYF
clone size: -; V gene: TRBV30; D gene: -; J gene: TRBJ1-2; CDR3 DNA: TGTGCCTGGAGGACAGGCTACCTTGATGGCTACACCTTC; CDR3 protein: CAWRTGYLDGYTF
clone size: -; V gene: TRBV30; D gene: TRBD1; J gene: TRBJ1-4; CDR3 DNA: TGTGCCTGGAGTGTAGGGACAGGCCGCAATGAACTGTTTTTT; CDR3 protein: CAWSVGTGRNELFF
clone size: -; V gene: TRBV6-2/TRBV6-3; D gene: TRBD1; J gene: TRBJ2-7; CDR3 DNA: TGTGCCAGCAGCAGCAGACAGGGGAGGTCCTACGAGCAGTACTTC; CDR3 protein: CASSSRQGRSYEQYF
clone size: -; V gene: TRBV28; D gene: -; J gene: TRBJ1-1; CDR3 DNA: TGTGCCAGCATTGAGCATATGAACACTGAAGCTTTCTTT; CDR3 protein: CASIEHMNTEAFF
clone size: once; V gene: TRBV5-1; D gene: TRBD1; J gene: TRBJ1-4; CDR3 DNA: TGCGCCAGCAGCCCGACAGGGCTTAATGAAAAACTGTTTTTT; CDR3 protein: CASSPTGLNEKLFF
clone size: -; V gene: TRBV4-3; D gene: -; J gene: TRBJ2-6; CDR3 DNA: TGCGCCAGCAGCCAAGATAACAGGGCGGCTGGGGCCAACGTCCTGACTTTC; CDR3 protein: CASSQDNRAAGANVLTF
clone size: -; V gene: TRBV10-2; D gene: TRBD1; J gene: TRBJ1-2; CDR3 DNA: TGCGCCAGCAGTCAACTGACAGGGACATTCTATGGCTACACCTTC; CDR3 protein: CASSQLTGTFYGYTF